A single sample is the source of the 7 T cell receptor beta chains below, sequenced in a study of regulatory T cells in long-lasting Graves disease. Time point noted: newly diagnosed GD, antithyroid drugs for less than 3 months. Following extraction of RNA from PBMCs, that RNA was used to make the TCR library. Relying on iRepertoire HTBI primers and Arm-PCR of CDR3 regions, the team built TCR beta libraries. TCRdb ran MiXCR on the multiplex PCR reads and lists one entry per CDR3 protein. The repertoire holds over 450,000 distinct CDR3 sequences, around 13% seen once, with 8.9% in the top ten. These sequences were also reported in another study, on T cells in Graves' hyperthyroidism and ophthalmopathy.

The starting material was peripheral blood mononuclear cells (PBMCs), obtained at new diagnosis, from a patient treated with antithyroid drugs. All receptors come from a woman in her twenties or thirties with Graves disease.

CDR3 coding DNA: TGTGCCAGCAGCCCTCCGGGACCGGCGGCTGAGCAGTTCTTC. Amino acids: CASSPPGPAAEQFF. The chain is built from TRBV7-9 and TRBJ2-1; D may correspond to TRBD1 or TRBD2 (5 bases each). CDR1 is SEHNR and CDR2 is FQNEAQ in the germline V gene (reference sequence). This CDR3 is built from 14 residues. V shed 5 bases and J shed 9 bases, with 17 bases lying between them.

This rearrangement joins TRBV11-3 to TRBJ1-5; possibly TRBD1 for D (5 bases). Trimming removed 5 bases at V and 6 bases at J, with 23 bases between. This CDR3 region has 17 residues. The V gene's germline CDR1 is SGHNT and CDR2 YENEEA. The CDR3 DNA follows: TGTGCCAGCAGCCAAGATCGGCCAGGGAAAGGTATTCAGCCCCAGCATTTT. Translating gives CASSQDRPGKGIQPQHF.

For this clonotype: Just one base apart from a much larger clone, this may be a read error. The genes are TRBV30 and TRBJ2-7; 9 positions agree with TRBD1. This CDR3 contains 16 residues. Germline CDR1 is GTSNPN and CDR2 is SVGIG (reference sequence). The DNA of the CDR3 is TGTGCCTGGAGGAATACCCCGGGACAGGGAAAGTACGAGCACTACTTC. Residues: CAWRNTPGQGKYEHYF.

V gene TRBV6-2 or TRBV6-3 combines with J gene TRBJ1-3; a possible D gene is TRBD1 (5 bases). This CDR3 is built from 14 residues. Per germline, CDR1 MNHEY and CDR2 SVGEGT. V was trimmed by 6 bases and J by 1 base, leaving 10 bases between them. Here the CDR3 reads CASRRDGSGNTIYF. The CDR3 DNA reads TGTGCCAGCAGACGGGACGGTTCTGGAAACACCATATATTTT.

This clonotype has more than one count but fewer than ten. The chain uses TRBV15 and TRBJ2-2; the D is unclear. Germline-derived CDR1 and CDR2 are LNHNV and YYDKDF (reference sequence). The V end lost 1 base, the J end lost 6 bases, and 6 bases lay between the germline ends. This CDR3 spans 13 amino acids. The CDR3 region has the DNA TGTGCCACCAGCAGAGTCAGTCCCGGGGAGCTGTTTTTT. Protein sequence: CATSRVSPGELFF.

This clonotype was seen at least ten times. V gene TRBV29-1 combines with J gene TRBJ1-1; no reliable D call. CDR3 length equals 13 residues. The ends were cut back, 6 bases at V and 1 base at J, with 12 bases in the middle. CDR1 is SQVTM and CDR2 is ANQGSEA in the germline V gene. CDR3 sequence (DNA): TGCAGCGTCGAGGACCTAACGAACACTGAAGCTTTCTTT. Translating gives CSVEDLTNTEAFF.

This clonotype was counted ten times or more. The chain has TRBV18 and TRBJ2-5; D is unresolved. Trimming removed 3 bases at V and 5 bases at J, with 13 bases between. Germline V gives CDR1 KGHSH, CDR2 LQKENI. The CDR3 length is 14 residues. The CDR3 protein is CASSPGNPKETQYF. Here the CDR3 DNA reads TGTGCCAGCTCACCGGGGAATCCAAAGGAGACCCAGTACTTC. Filled out from reference TRBV18 and TRBJ2-5, the complete variable domain reads NAGVMQNPRHLVRRRGQEARLRCSPMKGHSHVYWYRQLPEEGLKFMVYLQKENIIDESGMPKERFSAEFPKEGPSILRIQQVVRGDSAAYFCASSPGNPKETQYFGPGTRLLVL.